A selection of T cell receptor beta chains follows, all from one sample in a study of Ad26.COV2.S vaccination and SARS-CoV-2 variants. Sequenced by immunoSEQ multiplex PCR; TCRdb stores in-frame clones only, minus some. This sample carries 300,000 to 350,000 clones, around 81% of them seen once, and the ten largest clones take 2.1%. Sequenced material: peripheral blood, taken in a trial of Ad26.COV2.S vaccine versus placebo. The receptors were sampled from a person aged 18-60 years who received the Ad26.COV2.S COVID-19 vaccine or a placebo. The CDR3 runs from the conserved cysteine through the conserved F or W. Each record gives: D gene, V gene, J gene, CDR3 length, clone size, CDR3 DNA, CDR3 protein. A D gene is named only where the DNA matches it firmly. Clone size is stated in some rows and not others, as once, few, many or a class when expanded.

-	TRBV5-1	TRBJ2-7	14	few	TGCGCCAGCAGCTTGGTCTCTCAGACCTACGAGCAGTACTTC	CASSLVSQTYEQYF
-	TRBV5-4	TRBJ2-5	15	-	TGTGCCAGCAGCTTGGAGGGGGGTGCACAAGAGACCCAGTACTTC	CASSLEGGAQETQYF
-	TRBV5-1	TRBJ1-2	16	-	TGCGCCAGCAGCCCAACCGGACAGTCAACTAACTATGGCTACACCTTC	CASSPTGQSTNYGYTF
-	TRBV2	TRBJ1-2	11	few	TGTGCCGAGCAGGGTGGCTATGGCTACACCTTC	CAEQGGYGYTF
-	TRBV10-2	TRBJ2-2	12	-	TGCGCCAGCAGCCTTTTAGGCGGGGAGCTGTTTTTT	CASSLLGGELFF
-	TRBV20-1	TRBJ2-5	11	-	TGCAGTGCAAGGGACCCCGGGACCCAGTACTTC	CSARDPGTQYF
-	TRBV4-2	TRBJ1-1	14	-	TGTGCCAGCAGCGCAGGGGTTGCGAACACTGAAGCTTTCTTT	CASSAGVANTEAFF
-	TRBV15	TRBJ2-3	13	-	TGTGCCACCAGAGTGGACCGCTGGGATAGGCAGTATTTT	CATRVDRWDRQYF
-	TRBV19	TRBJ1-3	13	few	TGTGCCAGTAGTTGGGGTAGTGGAAACACCATATATTTT	CASSWGSGNTIYF
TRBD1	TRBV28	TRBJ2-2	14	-	TGTGCCACCATGACAGGGACGAACACCGGGGAGCTGTTTTTT	CATMTGTNTGELFF
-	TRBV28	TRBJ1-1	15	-	TGTGCCAGCAGTGTACCGGTCCCTTTGAACACTGAAGCTTTCTTT	CASSVPVPLNTEAFF
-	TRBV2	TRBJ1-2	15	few	TGTGCCAGCAGTGCCACCCCCCAGGGACCCTATGGCTACACCTTC	CASSATPQGPYGYTF
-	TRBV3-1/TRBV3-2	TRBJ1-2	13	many	TGTGCCAGCAGCATTGTGAGGAACTATGGCTACACCTTC	CASSIVRNYGYTF
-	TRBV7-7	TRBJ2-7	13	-	TGTGCCAGCAGCTTAGAGAAGGAAACAGAGCAGTACTTC	CASSLEKETEQYF
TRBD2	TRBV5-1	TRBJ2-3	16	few	TGCGCCAGCAGCTTGAGTTCTAGCGGTAGCACAGATACGCAGTATTTT	CASSLSSSGSTDTQYF
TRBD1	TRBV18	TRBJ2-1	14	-	TGTGCCAGCTCACCGGCAAGACAGGGGGTTGAGCAGTTCTTC	CASSPARQGVEQFF
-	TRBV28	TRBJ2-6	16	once	TGTGCCAGCAGCCGAGCCGGGGCTGGCCGGGCCAACGTCCTGACTTTC	CASSRAGAGRANVLTF
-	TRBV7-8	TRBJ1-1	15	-	TGTGCCAGCAGCTTGCGGTCAGCCGTGAACACTGAAGCTTTCTTT	CASSLRSAVNTEAFF